The rows below give T cell receptor beta chains drawn from one sample of a study of response to subunit inactivated influenza vaccine. In TCRdb, the RT-PCR reads were re-called with MiXCR into one record per CDR3 protein. Altogether hundreds of thousands of distinct CDR3 sequences are present, about an eighth being singletons, with the ten largest covering about 10%. Sequencing used PBMCs from blood, obtained on the day of vaccination. These receptors were obtained from a man aged 45-65 years who received an inactivated influenza vaccine. CDR3s include the opening cysteine and the closing phenylalanine or tryptophan. Clone size, where shown, is once, few, many, or a class for clones that have expanded.

len | j_gene | v_gene | abundance | CDR3aa
16 | TRBJ2-3 | TRBV6-1 | NA | CASILGLVTSTDTQYF
15 | TRBJ2-7 | TRBV27 | many | CASSPTGWTEYEQYF
15 | TRBJ1-1 | TRBV4-1 | few | CASSQGSGWNTEAFF
15 | TRBJ1-2 | TRBV7-9 | few | CASSPSLKGHYGYTF
17 | TRBJ2-5 | TRBV7-8 | few | CASSLDWGLAGGETQYF
15 | TRBJ1-4 | TRBV6-5 | NA | CASSYGGQGNEKLFF
14 | TRBJ2-4 | TRBV7-9 | few | CASSSPLRKNIQYF
16 | TRBJ2-3 | TRBV7-9 | many | CASSFPVRESTDTQYF
15 | TRBJ1-1 | TRBV5-1 | NA | CASSLAGAVGTEAFF
17 | TRBJ2-3 | TRBV5-1 | many | CASSGGAGTPGTDTQYF
16 | TRBJ2-2 | TRBV4-2 | NA | CASSQERGGTTGELFF
12 | TRBJ2-7 | TRBV6-6 | many | CASSYSQGEQYF
15 | TRBJ2-2 | TRBV10-3 | few | CAISELEGGTGELFF
15 | TRBJ2-1 | TRBV5-8 | NA | CASSFEGGPHNEQFF
15 | TRBJ2-7 | TRBV20-1 | NA | CSADYGLAETYEQYF
14 | TRBJ2-7 | TRBV28 | few | CASSSALTAYEQYF
13 | TRBJ1-1 | TRBV12-3/TRBV12-4 | few | CASSGSREAEAFF
16 | TRBJ2-2 | TRBV9 | many | CASSVEPRTGSGELFF
18 | TRBJ1-3 | TRBV11-2 | many | CASSLGLRRSASGNTIYF
16 | TRBJ1-1 | TRBV30 | NA | CAWRLTGTFGETEAFF
17 | TRBJ2-1 | TRBV27 | many | CASIGLAGGPPYNEQFF
17 | TRBJ2-1 | TRBV20-1 | NA | CSAREGLGLAGDNEQFF
18 | TRBJ2-4 | TRBV27 | few | CASSLPHLWTRDKNIQYF
15 | TRBJ2-1 | TRBV7-8 | NA | CASSPSTVYYNEQFF
13 | TRBJ1-5 | TRBV6-2/TRBV6-3 | few | CASSYFKGQPQHF
15 | TRBJ1-3 | TRBV20-1 | NA | CSARVPIGAGNTIYF
13 | TRBJ2-1 | TRBV12-3/TRBV12-4 | many | CASTRQGLNEQFF